Reported below is one T cell receptor (beta chain). The data were obtained in a study of T cell repertoires in cytomegalovirus infection. Looking at the study overall: Indications of both CMV infection and matching HLA type were provided by public TCR beta signatures.

V was shortened by 3 bases and J by 6 bases, with 8 bases between the two germline ends. The CDR3 covers 12 residues. CDR1 DFQATT and CDR2 SNEGSKA come from the germline V gene (reference sequence). TCRdb reprocessed the reads via MiXCR and lists one record per CDR3 protein. The data show about 300,000 distinct CDR3 sequences, with around 10% seen just once and approximately 2.3% held by the top ten. The V call is TRBV20-1, the J call TRBJ1-4; D is undetermined. The receptor was isolated from a human donor in good health (CMV status not recorded). Some clones in this sample may be carry-over from other donors' samples. Sample: PBMCs. CDR3 protein: CSASRRDEKLFF. As DNA, the CDR3 is TGCAGTGCTAGTCGAAGGGATGAAAAACTGTTTTTT.